Listed below are T cell receptor beta chains from one sample, sequenced in a study of response to subunit inactivated influenza vaccine. TCRdb ran MiXCR on the RT-PCR reads and lists one entry per CDR3 protein. Among some 500,000 distinct CDR3 sequences listed, around 13% were seen once. The sample consisted of PBMCs from blood, taken about 6 weeks after vaccination. The receptors come from a man over 45 who received an inactivated influenza vaccine. Both conserved end residues are part of each CDR3. A D gene is named only where the DNA matches it firmly. Clone size is shown for a subset of rows, as once, few, many or a class of expanded clone.

J,D,V,size,CDR3,DNA
TRBJ2-1,TRBD2,TRBV11-2,many,CASSLGTSGWYEQFF,TGTGCCAGCAGCCTCGGGACTAGCGGATGGTATGAGCAGTTCTTC
TRBJ2-5,.,TRBV10-3,few,CAMAARAEETQYF,TGTGCCATGGCTGCGAGGGCGGAGGAGACCCAGTACTTC
TRBJ2-5,.,TRBV12-3/TRBV12-4,.,CASSLGGGPGTQYF,TGTGCCAGCAGTTTAGGTGGGGGGCCGGGGACCCAGTACTTC
TRBJ2-7,TRBD2,TRBV5-1,few,CASSFQTGLAGAEQYF,TGCGCCAGCAGCTTTCAAACGGGACTAGCGGGCGCAGAGCAGTACTTC
TRBJ1-2,.,TRBV2,few,CASSEAGGPSGYTF,TGTGCCAGCAGTGAAGCTGGGGGGCCGAGTGGCTACACCTTC
TRBJ2-7,TRBD1,TRBV29-1,.,CSVVGTGGYEQYF,TGCAGCGTTGTGGGGACAGGGGGGTACGAGCAGTACTTC
TRBJ2-7,TRBD1,TRBV7-2,many,CASSRTGVEQYF,TGTGCCAGCAGCCGGACAGGGGTCGAGCAGTACTTC
TRBJ2-3,.,TRBV6-1,.,CASRVTGTDTQYF,TGTGCCAGCAGGGTGACAGGAACAGATACGCAGTATTTT
TRBJ2-5,.,TRBV29-1,.,CSGTSRETQYF,TGCAGCGGGACCAGCAGGGAGACCCAGTACTTC
TRBJ2-2,.,TRBV30,few,CAWSARVTGELFF,TGTGCCTGGAGTGCAAGGGTCACCGGGGAGCTGTTTTTT
TRBJ1-1,.,TRBV12-3/TRBV12-4,many,CASSPPGLNTEAFF,TGTGCCAGCAGTCCACCGGGACTGAACACTGAAGCTTTCTTT
TRBJ2-3,TRBD1,TRBV28,few,CATMTQGGTDTQYF,TGTGCCACCATGACCCAGGGGGGCACAGATACGCAGTATTTT
TRBJ2-1,TRBD2,TRBV27,few,CASSSRLAGGPGEQFF,TGTGCCAGCAGTTCCAGACTAGCGGGGGGGCCTGGTGAGCAGTTCTTC
TRBJ1-5,.,TRBV20-1,few,CSADPRRSNQPQHF,TGCAGTGCCGACCCCAGGAGGAGCAATCAGCCCCAGCATTTT
TRBJ2-7,.,TRBV29-1,few,CSVAGLGAYEQYF,TGCAGCGTGGCGGGACTCGGCGCCTACGAGCAGTACTTC
TRBJ2-2,TRBD2,TRBV7-3,few,CASSELLLAEGGELFF,TGTGCCAGCAGCGAGTTGCTACTAGCGGAGGGCGGGGAGCTGTTTTTT
TRBJ2-5,.,TRBV18,many,CASSPYKETQYF,TGTGCCAGCTCACCATATAAGGAGACCCAGTACTTC
TRBJ2-7,.,TRBV4-2,few,CASSHPRGEQYF,TGTGCCAGCAGCCACCCCCGAGGCGAGCAGTACTTC
TRBJ2-1,.,TRBV6-4,.,CASRNPYNEQFF,TGTGCCAGCCGGAACCCCTACAATGAGCAGTTCTTC
TRBJ2-1,TRBD1,TRBV20-1,few,CSASGTGLSQGQFF,TGCAGTGCTAGCGGGACAGGGCTCAGTCAGGGGCAGTTCTTC
TRBJ2-7,.,TRBV6-5,.,CASSYNTASYEQYF,TGTGCCAGCAGTTACAACACAGCTTCCTACGAGCAGTACTTC
TRBJ2-2,.,TRBV12-3/TRBV12-4,few,CASSLEQGGIGELFF,TGTGCCAGCAGTTTGGAACAGGGCGGTATCGGGGAGCTGTTTTTT
TRBJ1-1,.,TRBV3-1,.,CASRAPAMNTEAFF,TGTGCCAGCAGGGCCCCCGCTATGAACACTGAAGCTTTCTTT
TRBJ2-1,.,TRBV7-9,many,CASSWISGEQFF,TGTGCCAGCAGCTGGATCTCCGGTGAGCAGTTCTTC
TRBJ2-1,TRBD2,TRBV29-1,many,CSVGRSGSSYNEQFF,TGCAGCGTTGGCCGAAGCGGGAGCTCCTACAATGAGCAGTTCTTC
TRBJ1-1,.,TRBV6-5,few,CASSYQARNTEAFF,TGTGCCAGCAGTTATCAAGCCCGGAACACTGAAGCTTTCTTT
TRBJ2-7,.,TRBV7-9,.,CASSLAWPAKSYEQYF,TGTGCCAGCAGCTTAGCGTGGCCAGCGAAAAGCTACGAGCAGTACTTC
TRBJ2-3,TRBD2,TRBV7-3,few,CASSPLSGSLDTQYF,TGTGCCAGCAGCCCCCTTAGCGGGAGTTTAGATACGCAGTATTTT
TRBJ2-7,.,TRBV6-1,.,CASRGTYKSYEQYF,TGTGCCAGCAGGGGGACCTACAAGTCCTACGAGCAGTACTTC
TRBJ1-4,TRBD1,TRBV15,many,CATSTHRGREEKLFF,TGTGCCACCAGCACGCATAGGGGGCGCGAGGAAAAACTGTTTTTT
TRBJ2-3,TRBD1,TRBV7-8,few,CASSDRDRVDTQYF,TGTGCCAGCAGTGACCGGGACAGGGTGGATACGCAGTATTTT
TRBJ2-5,TRBD1,TRBV20-1,.,CSARKTGGRETQYF,TGCAGTGCTAGAAAAACAGGGGGCCGTGAGACCCAGTACTTC
TRBJ2-5,.,TRBV10-3,many,CAISEPGRETQYF,TGTGCCATCAGTGAGCCTGGGCGGGAGACCCAGTACTTC
TRBJ2-5,.,TRBV27,.,CASSFSRSRGETQYF,TGTGCCAGCAGTTTCTCCCGTTCCCGCGGAGAGACCCAGTACTTC
TRBJ2-1,.,TRBV29-1,many,CSVAGAATEQFF,TGCAGCGTCGCCGGGGCTGCGACAGAGCAGTTCTTC
TRBJ2-7,TRBD1,TRBV10-3,few,CAISGTTGDEQYF,TGTGCCATCAGTGGGACAACAGGGGACGAGCAGTACTTC